In its sample, the clone carrying this T cell receptor (beta chain) was seen a few times. The data derive from a study of response to subunit inactivated influenza vaccine. TCRdb passed the RT-PCR reads through MiXCR, listing each CDR3 protein once. Of some 550,000 distinct CDR3 sequences detected, under 30% appear once; the ten largest clones hold around 2.8%. These data were also reused for a study on T cells expressing NK-cell markers. As that study records: The TCR beta cDNA came from 5'RACE template switching with UMIs. One of eight sequenced donors was HCMV-seronegative; the other seven were seropositive. For several experiments, T cell sorting was restricted to the alpha-beta TCR population by means of an anti-gamma-delta TCR antibody. The contribution of dominant NKG2C+ clonotypes to CD8+ T cells in roughly 6 donors was roughly 1.0-7.5%. Several donors' CD3+CD56-NKG2C+ cells were dominated by the same clonotypes.

The TCR originated in a man aged 50-59 years who received an inactivated influenza vaccine. Material: CD4+ T cells sorted from PBMCs, obtained 11 to 12 days after vaccination.

DNA of the CDR3: TGTGCCAGCAGCTCTTCCCCCGGGACAGTGATCGGGGAGCTGTTTTTT. Amino acid sequence: CASSSSPGTVIGELFF. The V call is TRBV7-2, the J call TRBJ2-2, with 7 bases aligning to TRBD1. Trimming at V came to 4 bases and at J to 7 bases, leaving 12 bases not matched to a gene. This CDR3 contains 16 residues. Germline V CDR1 and CDR2: SGHTA, FQGNSA.